These 15 T cell receptor beta chains were sequenced from one sample in a study of cytomegalovirus exposure and HLA in healthy donors. The assay was immunoSEQ multiplex PCR, and TCRdb's table has in-frame clones only and misses some. The sample shows 120,000 or so clones, roughly 89% of them seen only once. The specimen sequenced was PBMCs. These receptors all come from a young woman in good health and CMV-seronegative.

The chain employs TRBV5-1 and TRBJ2-6; 7 nucleotides line up with TRBD2. This CDR3 comprises 17 residues. Germline CDR1 reads SGHRS; CDR2 reads YFSETQ. J lost 0 bases, V lost 1 base, and 4 bases had no gene match. The CDR3 nucleotides are TGCGCCAGCAGCTTGCGGGGGGATCCCTCTGGGGCCAACGTCCTGACTTTC. It encodes CASSLRGDPSGANVLTF.

Concerning this clone itself: Other DNA sequences in this sample translate to the same CDR3. This chain links TRBV2 with TRBJ2-5; 8 nucleotides line up with TRBD2. Trimming cost V 3 bases and J 2 bases; bases outside gene matches: 2. CDR3 size: 14 residues. Germline V gene data show CDR1 as SNHLY and CDR2 as FYNNEI. CDR3 protein: CASSDGGGQETQYF. As DNA, the CDR3 is TGTGCCAGCAGTGATGGCGGGGGGCAAGAGACCCAGTACTTC.

V gene TRBV28 combines with J gene TRBJ2-7; D perhaps matches TRBD2 (6 bases). Between the trimmed V and J ends, which lost 5 bases and 2 bases, there was a span of 10 bases. The germline V gene has CDR1 MDHEN and CDR2 SYDVKM. This CDR3 contains 13 residues. Here the CDR3 DNA reads TGTGCCAGCAGTCGGGGGTGGGCCTACGAGCAGTACGTC. This encodes CASSRGWAYEQYV.

The chain carries TRBV5-1 and TRBJ2-1, with a weak D call TRBD2 (5 bases). V shed 3 bases and J shed 8 bases, with 18 bases lying between them. Germline-derived CDR1 and CDR2 are SGHRS and YFSETQ. The CDR3 consists of 15 residues. The CDR3 is CASSWVETAGDEQFF. The CDR3 DNA is TGCGCCAGCAGCTGGGTAGAAACGGCCGGGGATGAGCAGTTCTTC.

The chain uses TRBV28 and TRBJ2-3; maybe TRBD2 (6 bases). The germline V gene has CDR1 MDHEN and CDR2 SYDVKM. The germline V and J ends were trimmed by 5 bases and 4 bases, with 19 bases remaining between them. The CDR3 loop spans 16 amino acids. CDR3 loop: CASSPAGFPSADTQYF. The CDR3 DNA reads TGTGCCAGCAGTCCGGCGGGATTTCCATCCGCAGATACGCAGTATTTT.

The chain is built from TRBV6-5 and TRBJ2-3, with 7 bases fitting TRBD2. J gave up 4 bases and V 0 bases, and 4 bases lay outside the gene matches. Germline V gene data show CDR1 as MNHEY and CDR2 as SVGAGI. The CDR3 consists of 15 residues. The CDR3 protein is CASSYSVGLPDTQYF. CDR3 sequence (DNA): TGTGCCAGCAGTTACTCGGTGGGACTACCAGATACGCAGTATTTT.

V is TRBV6-5 and J is TRBJ2-7; 7 nucleotides match TRBD1. Germline V gene lookup returns CDR1 MNHEY and CDR2 SVGAGI. V shed 8 bases, J shed 3 bases, and the junction held 4 bases outside the gene matches. The CDR3 is made up of 12 amino acids. As DNA, the CDR3 is TGTGCCAGCTGGGACAGCTACTACGAGCAGTACTTC. It encodes CASWDSYYEQYF.

The chain uses TRBV7-9 and TRBJ2-1; 8 positions match TRBD2. V lost 3 bases to trimming and J lost 4 bases; unmatched junction nucleotides: 5. The CDR3 length is 15 residues. Per the germline V gene, CDR1 is SEHNR and CDR2 is FQNEAQ (reference sequence). The CDR3 nucleotides read TGTGCCAGCAGCTTGAGTAGCGGGGCATACAATGAGCAGTTCTTC. It is translated as CASSLSSGAYNEQFF.

The chain links TRBV28 to TRBJ2-1; 9 positions match TRBD2. The trim removed 5 bases at V and 5 bases at J, leaving 10 bases unmatched. The CDR3 totals 16 residues. Germline V gene data show CDR1 as MDHEN and CDR2 as SYDVKM. In DNA, the CDR3 is TGTGCCAGCAGTCCTAACCCCTCTAGCGGGAACAATGAGCAGTTCTTC. It encodes CASSPNPSSGNNEQFF.

V and J are TRBV25-1 and TRBJ1-1; D is unresolved. The germline V gene has CDR1 MGHDK and CDR2 SYGVNS. This CDR3 has 12 residues. Trimming took off 6 bases at V and 1 base at J, with 6 bases between the two ends. Here the CDR3 reads CASRERNTEAFF. The CDR3, as DNA: TGTGCCAGCAGGGAGAGGAACACTGAAGCTTTCTTT.

The chain links TRBV2 to TRBJ2-2, with TRBD1 identical over 8 bases. The germline gives CDR1 SNHLY, CDR2 FYNNEI. Trimming removed 6 bases from V and 4 bases from J; junction bases left unmatched: 7. CDR3 length: 15 amino acids. The DNA of the CDR3 is TGTGCCAGCAGCCCGGGACAGGTCGTCACCGGGGAGCTGTTTTTT. Translated, it gives CASSPGQVVTGELFF.

V gene TRBV6-5 combines with J gene TRBJ2-3; no firm D call. CDR3 length: 15 residues. V gave up 2 bases and J gave up 3 bases, with 12 bases separating them. CDR1 MNHEY and CDR2 SVGAGI come from the germline V gene. For the CDR3, the DNA is TGTGCCAGCAGTTACGCCTTAGCTCGAACAGATACGCAGTATTTT. This sequence encodes CASSYALARTDTQYF.

V and J are TRBV6-6 and TRBJ2-1; 8 bases are a match to TRBD1. The CDR3 sequence is 14 residues long. Trimming cost V 0 bases and J 8 bases; bases outside gene matches: 3. Germline-derived CDR1 and CDR2 are MNHNY and SVGAGI (reference sequence). CDR3 DNA: TGTGCCAGCAGTTACTCGGACAGGGTGGATGAGCAGTTCTTC. Translating it yields CASSYSDRVDEQFF.

The rearrangement links TRBV7-8 to TRBJ2-2; 8 bases are a match to TRBD1. The CDR3 is 19 residues long. CDR1 and CDR2 (germline): SGHVS, FQNEAQ. V lost 1 base, J lost 6 bases, and 16 bases stayed unmatched. CDR3 region: CASSLVSGGSGLGAGELFF. The CDR3 nucleotides read TGTGCCAGCAGCTTAGTTTCAGGGGGCTCGGGATTAGGGGCCGGGGAGCTGTTTTTT.

The chain uses TRBV11-3 and TRBJ2-1; possibly TRBD2 for D (6 bases). Germline assignment: CDR1 SGHNT and CDR2 YENEEA. Trimming took off 1 base at V and 5 bases at J, with 9 bases between the two ends. The CDR3 sequence is 14 residues long. The CDR3 sequence is CASSLGLADNEQFF. As DNA, the CDR3 is TGTGCCAGCAGCTTAGGATTAGCGGACAATGAGCAGTTCTTC.